Sequencing of this TCR beta chain was carried out in a study of shared clonotypes between healthy human individuals. Study overall: Sampling drew on donors who were two women and three men aged 18 to 49. Every donor yielded three CD4 naive, three CD4 memory, two CD8 naive and one CD8 memory plate.

Study-level points and caveats: It was observed that 5% to 6.5% of naive CD4 clonotypes were shared across a few donors. Rarefaction exposed incomplete sorted-subset sequencing despite large depth.

About this clone: As yet, its antigen is unknown.

The CDR3 is made up of 15 amino acids. J lost 0 bases, V lost 5 bases, and 4 bases had no gene match. Germline V gene lookup returns CDR1 SGHTA and CDR2 FQGTGA. Naive-designated CD8 cells lacked CD45RO, were positively enriched for CCR7, and omitted terminally differentiated effector memory CD45RA+ cells. TCRdb's table, derived via immunoSEQ multiplex PCR, lists solely in-frame clones and lacks some. The table has around 2.1 million clones, about 93% seen once. The source is a man aged 18 to 35 in good health. Some clones in this sample may be carry-over from other donors' samples. The rearrangement links TRBV7-3 to TRBJ2-3; 8 bases map to TRBD1. Sequencing was performed on naive CD8+ T cells from PBMCs. The CDR3 is CASSTDRASTDTQYF. CDR3 DNA: TGTGCCAGCAGCACGGACAGGGCGAGCACAGATACGCAGTATTTT.